This TCR beta chain was captured in a study of shared clonotypes between healthy human individuals (dated by TCRdb to the early 2020s). As for the study more broadly: A couple of women and three men aged 18 to 49 years were included in the cohort. For each donor, CD4 naive and CD4 memory were each run on three plates, CD8 naive on two plates, and CD8 memory on one plate. Blood TCR repertoires of 5 or 6 healthy adults were deeply sequenced to estimate repertoire size and the extent of clonotype sharing between individuals. Libraries were prepared and TCR repertoires were sequenced by different laboratories using diverse techniques, in order to increase sequencing depth and limit assay-specific biases. Each donor's leukapheresis produced roughly between roughly 0.9 and 9 billion PBMCs. General findings and caveats noted by the study authors: The genetic and exposure-history diversity represented was limited by the small number of donors. Higher generation probabilities were observed for clonotypes shared by all four sorted-subset donors than for non-shared clonotypes. Incomplete sequencing was indicated by rarefaction of sorted-subset datasets, despite the large sequencing depth. Pairwise subsampling indicated that sequencing depth was expected to affect the degree of clonotype sharing among donors. Sampling was limited to blood, and TCR repertoires in tissue likely differ from TCR repertoires in blood. Approximately 5% of naive CD4, more than 3% of naive CD8, 2% to 2.5% of memory CD4, and 0.4% of memory CD8 clonotypes were shared across several donors. Naive subsets generally had larger estimated clonotype richness than memory subsets.

Using the deep immunoSEQ assay, multiplex PCR amplified TCR CDR3 regions from genomic DNA. Genomic DNA extracted from each cell subset was distributed evenly over all wells of several immunoSEQ 96-well plates, and each plate served as one replicate. For sorted subsets, 200 ng of genomic DNA, equivalent to some 33,000 T cell genomes, went into each replicate PCR. Purified libraries were quantified with a Qubit 3.0 fluorometer, sized on a Bioanalyzer 2100, and re-quantified with the KAPA Library Quantification kit. A separate single-read 150-cycle Illumina NextSeq 550 flow cell was used to sequence each immunoSEQ 96-well plate. Under the source paper's analysis protocol: Because the immunoSEQ output included only junctional sequences and no quality scores, the filtering could not be the same as the filtering used for full-length reads. Sequences were annotated with PyIR, a Python wrapper for IgBLAST v1.9, and V/J genes and CDR3 were assigned using IMGT germline references. Reads were filtered out if the reads had weak V/J assignments (E-value above 1e-6), no CDR3, stop codons, out-of-frame junctions, or ambiguous translated residues. V3J clonotypes were defined as sequences sharing an identical inferred V gene, J gene, and CDR3 amino acid sequence. The percentage overlap between two repertoires was calculated by dividing the number of shared unique clonotypes by the size of the smaller repertoire. Repertoire richness was assessed with RTK rarefaction, the Chao1 estimator, and Recon v2.1 estimates of unobserved clonotypes. For all TCRbeta clonotypes obtained by the gDNA method from a few donors, generation probabilities were computed with OLGA. TCRdb's version of the immuneACCESS table is confined to in-frame rearrangements and falls short of the full clone set. An unresolved V gene accounts for under half of the shortfall where checked; the remainder is of unknown origin. Clone size and V and J calls were adopted from that table, with D and trimming inferred from the DNA. The sample yields 1,400,000 or so clones; about 98.5% were counted once. The ten largest account for roughly 0.35% of the sample.

Healthy HIV-negative adults with no recently reported acute infections or vaccinations were included as donors. All donors were Caucasian adults living in Nashville, Tennessee, USA. CD4+ T cells were enriched by magnetic negative selection, after which naive cells were positively selected on CD45RA and the negative fraction was taken as the memory subset. Blood was obtained by leukapheresis, after which PBMCs were separated by Ficoll-Histopaque density gradient centrifugation and cryopreserved in liquid nitrogen vapor phase. Purity and quantity of every magnetically sorted T cell population were checked by analytical flow cytometry. From each sorted fraction, genomic DNA was isolated and quantified by UV absorbance on a Nanodrop 2000c. Regarding this clone: Its antigen remains unidentified. No base-level quality is on record; no much larger clone is a single base apart.

CDR1 and CDR2, looked up from the germline V gene, are MGHRA and YSYEKL. The CDR3 holds 17 amino acids from the cysteine to the phenylalanine. Of the read, only the CDR3 DNA is kept; its 51 bases are in frame from base 1. Trimming leaves V shorter by 6 bases and J shorter by 7 bases, with the junction holding 18 bases beyond the gene matches. The chain is assembled from TRBV4-1 and TRBJ2-4, and TRBD2 matches 7 of the central bases. The receptor was isolated from a man aged 25-40 years in good health. The specimen sequenced was naive CD4+ T cells sorted from blood. The intended sense of this specimen's cell subset or site label: CD45RA+ positively selected. For the CDR3, the sequence is CASSLTMTSQNANIQYF. The nucleotide sequence is TGCGCCAGCAGTCTTACCATGACTAGCCAAAACGCGAACATTCAGTACTTC.